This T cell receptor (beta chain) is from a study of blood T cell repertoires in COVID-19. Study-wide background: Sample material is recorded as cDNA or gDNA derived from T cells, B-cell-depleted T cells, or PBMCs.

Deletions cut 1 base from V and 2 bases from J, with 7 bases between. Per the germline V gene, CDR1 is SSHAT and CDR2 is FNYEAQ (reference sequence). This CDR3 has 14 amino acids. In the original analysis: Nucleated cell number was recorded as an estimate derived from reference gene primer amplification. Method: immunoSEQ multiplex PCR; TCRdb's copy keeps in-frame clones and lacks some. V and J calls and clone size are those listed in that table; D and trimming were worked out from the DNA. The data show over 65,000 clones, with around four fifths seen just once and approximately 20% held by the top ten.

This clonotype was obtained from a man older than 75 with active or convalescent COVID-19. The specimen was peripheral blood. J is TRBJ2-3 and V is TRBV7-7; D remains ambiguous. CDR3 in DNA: TGTGCCAGCAGCTTAGGGCTGGTCACAGATACGCAGTATTTT. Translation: CASSLGLVTDTQYF.